This is a list of T cell receptor beta chains from one sample in a study of T cells expressing NK-cell markers. TCRdb reworked the 5' RACE reads into one entry per CDR3 protein, no DNA. Listed are 400,000 to 550,000 distinct CDR3 sequences; about 7.3% falls within the top ten. Sequencing input: blood T cells: a sorted CD56 or NKG2C T cell subset, CD4+ or CD8+ T cells, or bulk PBMC T cells (not recorded which). These TCRs come from a woman between 18 and 75 years old in good health. CDR3s include the opening cysteine and the closing phenylalanine or tryptophan.

v_gene	j_gene	len	CDR3aa
TRBV4-1	TRBJ1-3	17	CASSQGPSGAAGNTIYF
TRBV12-3/TRBV12-4	TRBJ2-1	13	CASSLGPYNEQFF
TRBV27	TRBJ2-7	15	CASSIGTGIIYEQYF
TRBV28	TRBJ2-5	13	CASKPGAEETQYF
TRBV20-1	TRBJ2-7	13	CSAAETSTYEQYF
TRBV7-2	TRBJ2-5	14	CASSRDPSQETQYF
TRBV20-1	TRBJ2-3	16	CSARISGRARADTQYF
TRBV12-3/TRBV12-4	TRBJ1-1	16	CASRVGGGALNTEAFF
TRBV7-9	TRBJ2-3	12	CASGASTDTQYF
TRBV6-5	TRBJ2-1	16	CASSYTLAGGPNEQFF
TRBV3-1	TRBJ2-2	16	CASSQVGLLNTGELFF
TRBV5-6	TRBJ2-7	13	CASSSGTISEQYF
TRBV20-1	TRBJ2-2	15	CSAPNRARNTGELFF